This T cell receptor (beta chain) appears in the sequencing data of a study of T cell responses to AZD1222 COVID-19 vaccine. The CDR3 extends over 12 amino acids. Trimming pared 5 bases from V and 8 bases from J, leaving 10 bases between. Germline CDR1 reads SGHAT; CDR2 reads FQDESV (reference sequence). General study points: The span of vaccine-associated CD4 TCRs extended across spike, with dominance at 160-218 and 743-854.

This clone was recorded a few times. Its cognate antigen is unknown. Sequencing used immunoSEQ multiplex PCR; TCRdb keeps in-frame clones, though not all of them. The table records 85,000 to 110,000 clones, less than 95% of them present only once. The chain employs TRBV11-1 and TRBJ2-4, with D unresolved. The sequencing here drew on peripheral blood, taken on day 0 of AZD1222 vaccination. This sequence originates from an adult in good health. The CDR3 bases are TGTGCCAGCAGCCAGAACCGGGACATTCAGTACTTC. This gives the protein CASSQNRDIQYF.